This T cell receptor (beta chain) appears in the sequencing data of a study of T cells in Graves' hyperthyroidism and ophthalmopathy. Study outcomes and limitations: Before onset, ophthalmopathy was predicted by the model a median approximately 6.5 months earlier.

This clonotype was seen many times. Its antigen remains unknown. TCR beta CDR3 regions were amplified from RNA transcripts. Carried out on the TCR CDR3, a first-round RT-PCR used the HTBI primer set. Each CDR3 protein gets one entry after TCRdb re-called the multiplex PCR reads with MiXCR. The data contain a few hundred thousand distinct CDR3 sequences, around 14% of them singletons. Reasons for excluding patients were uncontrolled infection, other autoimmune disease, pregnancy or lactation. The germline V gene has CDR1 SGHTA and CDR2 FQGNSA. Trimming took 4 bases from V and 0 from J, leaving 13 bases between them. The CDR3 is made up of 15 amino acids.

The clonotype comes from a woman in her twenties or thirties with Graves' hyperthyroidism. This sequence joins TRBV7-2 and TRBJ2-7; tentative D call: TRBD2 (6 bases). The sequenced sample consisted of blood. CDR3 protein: CASSSGGGNSYEQYF. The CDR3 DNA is TGTGCCAGCAGCTCCGGGGGAGGTAACTCCTACGAGCAGTACTTC.